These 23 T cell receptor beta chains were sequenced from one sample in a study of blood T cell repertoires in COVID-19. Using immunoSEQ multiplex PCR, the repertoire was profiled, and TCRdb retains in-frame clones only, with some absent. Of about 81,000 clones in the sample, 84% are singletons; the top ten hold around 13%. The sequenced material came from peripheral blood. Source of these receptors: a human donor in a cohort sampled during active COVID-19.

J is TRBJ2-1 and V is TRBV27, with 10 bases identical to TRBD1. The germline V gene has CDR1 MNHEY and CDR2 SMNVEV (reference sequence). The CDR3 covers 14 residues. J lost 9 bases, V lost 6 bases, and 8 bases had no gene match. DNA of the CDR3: TGTGCCAGCAGACGACCGGGACAGGGGAGTGAGCAGTTCTTC. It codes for CASRRPGQGSEQFF.

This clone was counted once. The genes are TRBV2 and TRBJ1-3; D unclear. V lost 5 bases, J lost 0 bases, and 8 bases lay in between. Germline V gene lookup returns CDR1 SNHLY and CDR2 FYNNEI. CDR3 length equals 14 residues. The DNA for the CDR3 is TGTGCCAGCAGTCTAGAGACCTCTGGAAACACCATATATTTT. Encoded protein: CASSLETSGNTIYF.

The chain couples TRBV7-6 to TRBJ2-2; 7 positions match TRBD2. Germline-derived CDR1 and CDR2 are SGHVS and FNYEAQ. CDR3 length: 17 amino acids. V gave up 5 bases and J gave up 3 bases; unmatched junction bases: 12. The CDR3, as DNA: TGTGCCAGCAGCGGATTTAGAGCGGCGGGGGACACCGGGGAGCTGTTTTTT. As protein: CASSGFRAAGDTGELFF.

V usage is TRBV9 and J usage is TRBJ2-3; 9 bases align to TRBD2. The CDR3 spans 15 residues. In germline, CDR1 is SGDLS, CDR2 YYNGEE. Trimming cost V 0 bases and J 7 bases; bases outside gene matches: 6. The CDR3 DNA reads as TGTGCCAGCAGCGTAGCCAGCGGGGGGAGGTATACGCAGTATTTT. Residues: CASSVASGGRYTQYF.

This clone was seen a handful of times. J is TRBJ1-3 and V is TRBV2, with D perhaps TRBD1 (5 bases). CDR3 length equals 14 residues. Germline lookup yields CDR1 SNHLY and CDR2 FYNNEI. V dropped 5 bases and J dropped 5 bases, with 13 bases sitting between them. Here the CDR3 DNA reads TGTGCCAGCAGTTATACAGAGGACAGAAACACCATATATTTT. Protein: CASSYTEDRNTIYF.

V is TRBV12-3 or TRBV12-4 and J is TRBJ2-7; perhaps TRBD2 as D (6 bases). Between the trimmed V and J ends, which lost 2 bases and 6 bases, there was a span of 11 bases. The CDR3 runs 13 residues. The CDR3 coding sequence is TGTGCCAGCAGTTTATGGGAGGAGAGCGAGCAGTACTTC. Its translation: CASSLWEESEQYF.

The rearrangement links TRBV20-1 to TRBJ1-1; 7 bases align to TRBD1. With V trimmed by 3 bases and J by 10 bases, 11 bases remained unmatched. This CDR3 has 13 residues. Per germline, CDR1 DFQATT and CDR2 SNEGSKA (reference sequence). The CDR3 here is CSASFQGGFRAFF. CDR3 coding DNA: TGCAGTGCTAGTTTCCAGGGGGGCTTTCGAGCTTTCTTT.

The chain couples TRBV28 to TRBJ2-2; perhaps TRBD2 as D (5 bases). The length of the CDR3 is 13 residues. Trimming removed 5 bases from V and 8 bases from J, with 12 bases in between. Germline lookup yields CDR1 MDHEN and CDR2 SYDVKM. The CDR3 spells CASSLGGRGELFF. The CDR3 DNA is TGTGCCAGCAGTCTCGGCGGGCGGGGGGAGCTGTTTTTT.

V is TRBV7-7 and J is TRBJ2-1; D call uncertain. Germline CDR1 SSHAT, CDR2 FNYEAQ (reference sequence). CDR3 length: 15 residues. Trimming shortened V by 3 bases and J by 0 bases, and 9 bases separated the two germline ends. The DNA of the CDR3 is TGTGCCAGCAGCTTCTCTAGTGTCTCCTACAATGAGCAGTTCTTC. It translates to CASSFSSVSYNEQFF.

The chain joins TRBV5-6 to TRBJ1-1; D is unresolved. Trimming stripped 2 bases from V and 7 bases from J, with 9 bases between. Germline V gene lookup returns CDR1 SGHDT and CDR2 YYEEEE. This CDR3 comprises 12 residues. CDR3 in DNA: TGTGCCAGCAGCTTTAGCGGGGATGAAGCTTTCTTT. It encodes CASSFSGDEAFF.

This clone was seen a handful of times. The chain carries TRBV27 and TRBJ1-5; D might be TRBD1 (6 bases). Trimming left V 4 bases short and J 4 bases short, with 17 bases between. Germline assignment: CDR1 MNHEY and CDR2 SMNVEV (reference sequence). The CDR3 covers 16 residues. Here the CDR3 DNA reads TGTGCCAGCAGTTCGAACAGGGTATCGGGGAATCAGCCCCAGCATTTT. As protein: CASSSNRVSGNQPQHF.

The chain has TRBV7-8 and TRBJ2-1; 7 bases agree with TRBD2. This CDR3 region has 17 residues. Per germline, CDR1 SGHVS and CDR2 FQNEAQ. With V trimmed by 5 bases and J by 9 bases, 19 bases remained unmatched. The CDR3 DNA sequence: TGTGCCAGCAGCCCGGTGAGGAGGACTAGGGGTGTGGGTGAGCAGTTCTTC. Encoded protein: CASSPVRRTRGVGEQFF.

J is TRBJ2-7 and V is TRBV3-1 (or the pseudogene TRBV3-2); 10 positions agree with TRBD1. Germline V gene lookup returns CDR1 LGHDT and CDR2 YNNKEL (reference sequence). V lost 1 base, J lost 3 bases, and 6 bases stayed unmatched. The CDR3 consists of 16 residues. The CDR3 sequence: CASSQGPGQGIYEQYF. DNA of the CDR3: TGTGCCAGCAGCCAAGGTCCGGGACAGGGGATCTACGAGCAGTACTTC.

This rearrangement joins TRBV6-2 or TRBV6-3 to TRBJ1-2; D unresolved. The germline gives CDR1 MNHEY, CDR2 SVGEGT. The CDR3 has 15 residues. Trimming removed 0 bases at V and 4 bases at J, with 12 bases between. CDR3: CASSYSGGSLYGYTF. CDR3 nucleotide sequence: TGTGCCAGCAGTTACTCCGGCGGTAGCCTCTATGGCTACACCTTC.

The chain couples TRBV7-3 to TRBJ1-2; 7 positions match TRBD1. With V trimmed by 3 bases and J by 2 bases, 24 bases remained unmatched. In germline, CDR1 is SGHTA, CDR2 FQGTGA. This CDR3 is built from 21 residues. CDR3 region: CASSFFSRTNTGDRSNYGYTF. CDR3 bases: TGTGCCAGCAGCTTTTTTTCGCGGACAAATACAGGGGACCGGTCGAACTATGGCTACACCTTC.

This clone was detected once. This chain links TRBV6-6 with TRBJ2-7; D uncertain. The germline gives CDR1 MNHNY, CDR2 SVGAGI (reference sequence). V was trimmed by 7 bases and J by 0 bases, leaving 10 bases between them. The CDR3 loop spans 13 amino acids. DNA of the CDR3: TGTGCCAGCAAAGCCCCCCCCTCCTACGAGCAGTACTTC. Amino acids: CASKAPPSYEQYF.

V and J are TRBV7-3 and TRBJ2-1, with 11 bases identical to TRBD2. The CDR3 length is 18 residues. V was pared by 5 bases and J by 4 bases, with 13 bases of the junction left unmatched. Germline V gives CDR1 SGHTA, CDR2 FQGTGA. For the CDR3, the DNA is TGTGCCAGCAGCCCCTCTACTAGCGGGGGCCCCTCATACAATGAGCAGTTCTTC. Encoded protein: CASSPSTSGGPSYNEQFF.

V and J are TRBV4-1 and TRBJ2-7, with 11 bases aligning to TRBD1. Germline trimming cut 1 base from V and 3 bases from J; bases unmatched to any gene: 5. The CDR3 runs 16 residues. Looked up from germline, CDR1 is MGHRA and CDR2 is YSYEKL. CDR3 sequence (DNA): TGCGCCAGCAGCCAAGGAACCGGGACAGGGGGCTACGAGCAGTACTTC. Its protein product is CASSQGTGTGGYEQYF.

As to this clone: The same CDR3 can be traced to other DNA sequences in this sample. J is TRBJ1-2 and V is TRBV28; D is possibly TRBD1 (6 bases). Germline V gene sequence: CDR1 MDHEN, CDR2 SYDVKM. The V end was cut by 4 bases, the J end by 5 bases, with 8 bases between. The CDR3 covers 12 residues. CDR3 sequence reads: CASSSGQYGYTF. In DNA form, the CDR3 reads TGTGCCAGCAGTTCCGGACAGTATGGCTACACCTTC.

The CDR3 region is CASSQDSDSEAFF. The CDR3 nucleotides are TGTGCCAGCAGCCAAGACAGCGATTCTGAAGCTTTCTTT. This chain links TRBV4-2 with TRBJ1-1; D remains unclear. The germline V gene encodes CDR1 LGHNA and CDR2 YNFKEQ. Trimming pared 0 bases from V and 6 bases from J, leaving 8 bases between. The CDR3 is 13 residues long.

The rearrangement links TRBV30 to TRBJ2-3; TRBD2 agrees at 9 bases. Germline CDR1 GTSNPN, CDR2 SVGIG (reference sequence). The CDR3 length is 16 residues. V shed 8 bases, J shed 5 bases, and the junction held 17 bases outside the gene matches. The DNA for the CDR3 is TGTGCCAGGGGGTACCATAGCGGGGGCCAGTTAGATACGCAGTATTTT. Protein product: CARGYHSGGQLDTQYF.

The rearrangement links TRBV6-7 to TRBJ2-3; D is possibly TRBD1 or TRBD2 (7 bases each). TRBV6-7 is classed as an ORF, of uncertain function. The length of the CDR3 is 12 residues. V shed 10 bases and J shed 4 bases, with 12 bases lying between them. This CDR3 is CATRGGADTQYF. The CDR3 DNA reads TGTGCCACCAGGGGGGGTGCAGATACGCAGTATTTT.

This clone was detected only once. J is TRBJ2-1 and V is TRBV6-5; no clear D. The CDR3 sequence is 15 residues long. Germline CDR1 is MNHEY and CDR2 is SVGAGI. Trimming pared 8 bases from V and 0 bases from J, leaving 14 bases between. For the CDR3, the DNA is TGTGCCAGCTCCGAATACAGTAGCTCCTACAATGAGCAGTTCTTC. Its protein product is CASSEYSSSYNEQFF.